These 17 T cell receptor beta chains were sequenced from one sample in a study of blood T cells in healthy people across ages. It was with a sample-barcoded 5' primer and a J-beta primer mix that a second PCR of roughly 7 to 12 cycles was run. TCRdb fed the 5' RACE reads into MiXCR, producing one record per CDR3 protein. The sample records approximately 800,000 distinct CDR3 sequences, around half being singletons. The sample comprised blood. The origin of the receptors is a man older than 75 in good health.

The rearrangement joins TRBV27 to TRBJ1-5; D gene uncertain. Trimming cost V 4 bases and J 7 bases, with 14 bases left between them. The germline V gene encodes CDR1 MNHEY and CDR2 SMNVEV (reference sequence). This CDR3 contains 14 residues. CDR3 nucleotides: TGTGCCAGCAGTTCGAGGGAATCGGACCAGCCCCAGCATTTT. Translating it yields CASSSRESDQPQHF.

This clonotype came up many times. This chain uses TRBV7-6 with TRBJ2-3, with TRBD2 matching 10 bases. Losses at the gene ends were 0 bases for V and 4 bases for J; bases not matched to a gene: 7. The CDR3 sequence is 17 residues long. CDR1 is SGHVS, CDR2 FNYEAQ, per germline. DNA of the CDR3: TGTGCCAGCAGCTTAGCGGTTAGCGGGAGGTACGCAGATACGCAGTATTTT. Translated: CASSLAVSGRYADTQYF. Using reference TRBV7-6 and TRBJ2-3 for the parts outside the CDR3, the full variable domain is GAGVSQSPRYKVTKRGQDVALRCDPISGHVSLYWYRQALGQGPEFLTYFNYEAQQDKSGLPNDRFSAERPEGSISTLTIQRTEQRDSAMYRCASSLAVSGRYADTQYFGPGTRLTVL.

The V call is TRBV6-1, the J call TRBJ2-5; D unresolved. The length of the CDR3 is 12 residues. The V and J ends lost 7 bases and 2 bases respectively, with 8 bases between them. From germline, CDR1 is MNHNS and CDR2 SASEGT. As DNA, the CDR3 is TGTGCCAGCATGCCTAGACAAGAGACCCAGTACTTC. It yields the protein CASMPRQETQYF.

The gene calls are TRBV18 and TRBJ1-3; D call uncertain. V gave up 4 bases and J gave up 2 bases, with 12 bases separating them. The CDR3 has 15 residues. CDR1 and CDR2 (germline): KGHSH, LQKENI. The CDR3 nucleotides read TGTGCCAGCTCACATATTGTAAACGCTGGAAACACCATATATTTT. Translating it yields CASSHIVNAGNTIYF.

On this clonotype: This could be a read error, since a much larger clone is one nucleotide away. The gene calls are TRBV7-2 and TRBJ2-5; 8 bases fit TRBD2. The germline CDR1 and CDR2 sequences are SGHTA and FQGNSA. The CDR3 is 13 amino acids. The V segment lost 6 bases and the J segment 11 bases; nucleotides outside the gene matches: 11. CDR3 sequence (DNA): TGTGCCAGCAGGACTAGCGCTTACAATGAGCAGTACTTC. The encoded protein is CASRTSAYNEQYF.

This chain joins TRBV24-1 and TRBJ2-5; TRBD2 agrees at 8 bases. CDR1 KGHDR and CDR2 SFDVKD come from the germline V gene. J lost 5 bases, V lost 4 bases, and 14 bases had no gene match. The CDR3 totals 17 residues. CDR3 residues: CATSDPVGTSGTETQYF. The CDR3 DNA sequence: TGTGCCACCAGTGACCCGGTCGGTACTAGCGGCACGGAGACCCAGTACTTC.

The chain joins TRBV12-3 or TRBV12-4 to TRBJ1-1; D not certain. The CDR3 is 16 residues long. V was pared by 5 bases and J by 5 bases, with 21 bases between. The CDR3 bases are TGTGCCAGCAGTACCCTCGCGGGGAGTAGGTGGACTGAAGCTTTCTTT. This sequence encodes CASSTLAGSRWTEAFF.

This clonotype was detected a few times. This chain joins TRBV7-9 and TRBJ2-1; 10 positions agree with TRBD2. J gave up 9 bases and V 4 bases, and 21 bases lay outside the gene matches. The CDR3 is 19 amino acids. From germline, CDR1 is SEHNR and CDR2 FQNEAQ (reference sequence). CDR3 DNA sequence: TGTGCCAGCAGCTCGGGCGCTAGCGGGAGTCGCACAACCACAAGTGAGCAGTTCTTC. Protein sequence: CASSSGASGSRTTTSEQFF.

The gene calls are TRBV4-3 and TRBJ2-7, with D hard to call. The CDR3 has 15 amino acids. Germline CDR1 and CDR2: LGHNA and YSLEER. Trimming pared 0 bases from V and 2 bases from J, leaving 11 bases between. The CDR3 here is CASSQDFVAAYEQYF. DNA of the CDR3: TGCGCCAGCAGCCAAGATTTCGTCGCGGCCTACGAGCAGTACTTC.

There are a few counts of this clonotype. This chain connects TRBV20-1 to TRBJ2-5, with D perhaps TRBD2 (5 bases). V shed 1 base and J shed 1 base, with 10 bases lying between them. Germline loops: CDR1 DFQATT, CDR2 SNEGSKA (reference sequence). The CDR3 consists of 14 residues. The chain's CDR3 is CSARGGEGQETQYF. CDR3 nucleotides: TGCAGTGCTAGAGGGGGAGAAGGCCAAGAGACCCAGTACTTC.

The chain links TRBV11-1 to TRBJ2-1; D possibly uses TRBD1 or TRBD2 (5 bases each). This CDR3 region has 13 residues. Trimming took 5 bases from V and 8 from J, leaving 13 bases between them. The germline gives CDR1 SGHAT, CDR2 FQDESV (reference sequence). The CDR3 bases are TGTGCCAGCAGCGTTATCCGGGGCGATGAGCAGTTCTTC. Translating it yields CASSVIRGDEQFF.

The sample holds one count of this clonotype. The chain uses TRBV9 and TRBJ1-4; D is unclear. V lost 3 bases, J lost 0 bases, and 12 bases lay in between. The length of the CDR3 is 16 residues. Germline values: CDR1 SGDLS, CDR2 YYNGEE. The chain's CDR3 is CASSAGTAATNEKLFF. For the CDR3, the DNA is TGTGCCAGCAGCGCGGGAACAGCCGCAACTAATGAAAAACTGTTTTTT.

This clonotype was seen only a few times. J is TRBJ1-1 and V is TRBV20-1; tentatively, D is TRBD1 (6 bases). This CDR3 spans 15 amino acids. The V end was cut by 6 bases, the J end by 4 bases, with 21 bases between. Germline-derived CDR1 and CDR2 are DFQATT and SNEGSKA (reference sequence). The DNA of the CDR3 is TGCAGTGCCCCACCTGGGCGGGGAGGGGGCACTGAAGCTTTCTTT. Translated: CSAPPGRGGGTEAFF.

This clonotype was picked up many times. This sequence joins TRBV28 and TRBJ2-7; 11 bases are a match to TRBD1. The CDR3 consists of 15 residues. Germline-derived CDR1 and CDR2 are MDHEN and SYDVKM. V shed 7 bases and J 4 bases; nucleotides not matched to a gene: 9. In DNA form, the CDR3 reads TGTGCCAGCATAACCCCCGGGACAGGGGGATACGAGCAGTACTTC. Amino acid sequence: CASITPGTGGYEQYF.

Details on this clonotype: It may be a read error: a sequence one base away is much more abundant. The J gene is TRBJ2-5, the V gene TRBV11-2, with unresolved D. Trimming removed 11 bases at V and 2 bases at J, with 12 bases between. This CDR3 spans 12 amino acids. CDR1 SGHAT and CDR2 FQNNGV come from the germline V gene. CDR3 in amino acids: CAGTSLQETQYF. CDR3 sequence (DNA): TGTGCCGGCACATCTCTTCAAGAGACCCAGTACTTC. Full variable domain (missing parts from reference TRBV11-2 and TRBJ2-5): EAGVAQSPRYKIIEKRQSVAFWCNPISGHATLYWYQQILGQGPKLLIQFQNNGVVDDSQLPKDRFSAERLKGVDSTLKIQPAKLEDSAVYLCAGTSLQETQYFGPGTRLLVL.

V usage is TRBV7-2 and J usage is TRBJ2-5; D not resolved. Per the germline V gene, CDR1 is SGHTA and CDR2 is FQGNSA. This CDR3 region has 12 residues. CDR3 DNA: TGTGCTACCGGAGCAGGCCGCGGGACCCAGTACTTC. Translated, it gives CATGAGRGTQYF.

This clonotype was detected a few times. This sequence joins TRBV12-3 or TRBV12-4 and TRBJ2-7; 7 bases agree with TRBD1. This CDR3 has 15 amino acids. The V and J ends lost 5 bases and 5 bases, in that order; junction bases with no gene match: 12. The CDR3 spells CASSLSPTGANEQYF. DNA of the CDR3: TGTGCCAGCAGTCTTTCCCCAACAGGGGCTAACGAGCAGTACTTC.